Listed here is a single TCR beta chain. Produced via immunoSEQ multiplex PCR; TCRdb's table is partial and in-frame only. Among over 85,000 clones listed, approximately 94% were seen once. The data originate from a study of cytomegalovirus exposure and HLA in healthy donors. The sample consisted of PBMCs. The TCR comes from a woman younger than 45 in good health and CMV-seropositive.

The CDR3 region has the DNA TGCGCCAGCAGTACTGAGCGGCTAGCGGGAGGGAACTTTCATGATGAGCAGTTCTTC. This translates into CASSTERLAGGNFHDEQFF. This sequence joins TRBV5-1 and TRBJ2-1; 12 bases align to TRBD2. Trimming at V came to 5 bases and at J to 8 bases, leaving 20 bases not matched to a gene. The CDR3 extends over 19 amino acids. Germline assignment: CDR1 SGHRS and CDR2 YFSETQ. Looking up the rest from reference TRBV5-1 and TRBJ2-1 gives the full variable domain: KAGVTQTPRYLIKTRGQQVTLSCSPISGHRSVSWYQQTPGQGLQFLFEYFSETQRNKGNFPGRFSGRQFSNSRSEMNVSTLELGDSALYLCASSTERLAGGNFHDEQFFGPGTRLTVL.